The T cell receptor beta chain described here comes from a study of beta chain features in type 1 diabetes. The entirety of the isolated RNA underwent reverse transcription, so expressed TCRB transcripts were sequenced. Sequencing used immunoSEQ multiplex PCR; TCRdb keeps in-frame clones, though not all of them. The repertoire holds about 900,000 clones, with under 20% as singletons. J was trimmed by 10 bases and V by 4 bases; bases with no gene match: 11. Germline assignment: CDR1 SGHRS and CDR2 YFSETQ. CDR3 length: 14 residues. This chain connects TRBV5-1 to TRBJ2-3, with 8 bases lining up with TRBD2. The sequenced sample consisted of naive CD4+ T cells from blood. This receptor was obtained from a woman between 18 and 29 years old in good health. The CDR3 region has the DNA TGCGCCAGCAGCACCGGACTAGCCGCCTCGGCGCAGTATTTT. Its translation is CASSTGLAASAQYF.